This is a list of T cell receptor beta chains from one sample in a study of molecular identifiers for immune sequencing clone quantification. From the PCR reads, TCRdb called clonotypes with MiXCR, one entry per CDR3 protein. The data contain approximately 550,000 distinct CDR3 sequences, around 23% of them singletons. Sequenced material: naive CD8+ T cells from blood, with Jurkat cell RNA spiked in. The receptors originated from a human donor in good health. Some libraries in this study had Jurkat cell RNA spiked in. Both conserved end residues are part of each CDR3. The order of the fields is J gene, D gene, CDR3 length, V gene, clone size, CDR3 protein, CDR3 DNA. A D gene is named only where the DNA matches it firmly. Clone size appears in some rows only: once, few, many, or a class for an expanded clone.

TRBJ2-7 | . | 15 | TRBV7-9 | many | CASSFVQGQEYEQYF | TGTGCCAGCAGCTTCGTGCAGGGTCAAGAGTACGAGCAGTACTTC
TRBJ2-7 | . | 15 | TRBV28 | many | CASSNVRDGHYEQYF | TGTGCCAGCAGCAACGTTAGGGACGGCCACTACGAGCAGTACTTC
TRBJ2-7 | . | 13 | TRBV28 | . | CASSPQIFYEQYF | TGTGCCAGCAGTCCCCAAATCTTCTACGAGCAGTACTTC
TRBJ1-2 | . | 12 | TRBV5-6 | many | CASSPSNYGYTF | TGTGCCAGCAGCCCGAGCAACTATGGCTACACCTTC
TRBJ1-1 | TRBD1 | 15 | TRBV6-1 | . | CASSTPPGQGSEAFF | TGTGCCAGCAGTACCCCCCCGGGACAGGGATCTGAAGCTTTCTTT
TRBJ2-7 | TRBD1 | 14 | TRBV7-6 | few | CASSLEQGNWEQYF | TGTGCCAGCAGCTTAGAACAGGGGAATTGGGAGCAGTACTTC
TRBJ1-5 | TRBD1 | 15 | TRBV27 | . | CASGPGTGGRQPQHF | TGTGCCAGCGGTCCCGGGACAGGGGGACGTCAGCCCCAGCATTTT
TRBJ2-1 | TRBD2 | 16 | TRBV4-3 | many | CASSQDASGAYNEQFF | TGCGCCAGCAGCCAAGATGCCAGCGGGGCCTACAATGAGCAGTTCTTC
TRBJ2-1 | TRBD2 | 13 | TRBV2 | . | CASPPGLGDEQFF | TGTGCCAGCCCGCCGGGACTAGGGGATGAGCAGTTCTTC
TRBJ2-3 | . | 16 | TRBV27 | many | CASSLVGGRSTDTQYF | TGTGCCAGCAGTTTGGTGGGGGGCCGAAGCACAGATACGCAGTATTTT
TRBJ2-2 | . | 14 | TRBV27 | few | CASSLLGNTGELFF | TGTGCCAGCAGTTTATTAGGGAACACCGGGGAGCTGTTTTTT
TRBJ1-1 | . | 17 | TRBV27 | few | CASSATARRGQNTEAFF | TGTGCCAGCAGTGCAACCGCCCGCCGGGGCCAGAACACTGAAGCTTTCTTT
TRBJ2-1 | TRBD2 | 15 | TRBV14 | . | CASSHTPLLAGEQFF | TGTGCCAGCAGCCACACCCCACTGCTAGCGGGAGAGCAGTTCTTC
TRBJ1-5 | . | 14 | TRBV19 | . | CASMAGFGNPPQHF | TGTGCCAGTATGGCAGGATTTGGCAATCCGCCCCAGCATTTT
TRBJ1-1 | . | 15 | TRBV10-3 | . | CAISEEGHQYTEAFF | TGTGCCATCAGTGAGGAGGGCCACCAATACACTGAAGCTTTCTTT
TRBJ1-1 | . | 13 | TRBV30 | . | CAWSPGIGTEAFF | TGTGCCTGGAGTCCAGGGATCGGCACTGAAGCTTTCTTT
TRBJ2-2 | TRBD2 | 16 | TRBV3-1 | many | CASSQDPRLATGELFF | TGTGCCAGCAGCCAAGACCCCCGACTAGCGACCGGGGAGCTGTTTTTT
TRBJ2-5 | TRBD1 | 14 | TRBV12-3/TRBV12-4 | . | CASTTRGREESQYF | TGTGCCAGCACCACCAGGGGGCGTGAGGAGTCCCAGTACTTC
TRBJ1-2 | . | 14 | TRBV6-1 | . | CASSAIVGAYGYTF | TGTGCCAGCAGTGCGATAGTGGGGGCCTATGGCTACACCTTC
TRBJ2-7 | . | 14 | TRBV5-1 | many | CASSFGGSSYEQYF | TGTGCCAGCAGTTTCGGCGGTAGCTCCTACGAGCAGTACTTC
TRBJ1-6 | . | 15 | TRBV6-5 | many | CASSYLDSNNSPLHF | TGTGCCAGCAGTTACCTGGACAGCAATAATTCACCCCTCCACTTT
TRBJ2-7 | . | 13 | TRBV7-2 | . | CASSQQPPYEQYF | TGTGCCAGCAGCCAACAGCCCCCCTACGAGCAGTACTTC
TRBJ2-3 | TRBD1 | 16 | TRBV5-8 | few | CASSLRTGGVGDTQYF | TGTGCCAGCAGCTTAAGGACAGGGGGCGTAGGGGATACGCAGTATTTT
TRBJ2-7 | TRBD2 | 18 | TRBV27 | few | CASRSVYGGVGVSYEQYF | TGTGCCAGCAGATCAGTTTACGGGGGGGTCGGGGTCTCCTACGAGCAGTACTTC
TRBJ1-5 | TRBD1 | 13 | TRBV29-1 | few | CSVAPTGEQPQHF | TGCAGCGTTGCCCCGACAGGGGAACAGCCCCAGCATTTT
TRBJ2-5 | . | 15 | TRBV3-1 | few | CASSQGGLPPGTQYF | TGTGCCAGCAGCCAAGGGGGTCTACCCCCGGGGACCCAGTACTTC
TRBJ1-1 | . | 13 | TRBV27 | few | CASSFGSGGEAFF | TGTGCCAGCAGTTTCGGCAGTGGGGGTGAAGCTTTCTTT
TRBJ2-3 | TRBD2 | 18 | TRBV29-1 | many | CSVEDLMWEGPLSDTQYF | TGCAGCGTTGAAGATCTGATGTGGGAGGGCCCGCTTTCAGATACGCAGTATTTT
TRBJ1-1 | . | 14 | TRBV7-3 | many | CASSPVGENTEAFF | TGTGCCAGCAGCCCCGTTGGAGAGAACACTGAAGCTTTCTTT
TRBJ2-3 | . | 13 | TRBV4-3 | . | CASSQDRVPPQYF | TGCGCCAGCAGCCAAGATCGGGTACCTCCGCAGTATTTT
TRBJ2-3 | TRBD1 | 15 | TRBV19 | . | CASSSSPGTADTQYF | TGTGCCAGTAGTAGCTCCCCCGGGACAGCAGATACGCAGTATTTT
TRBJ2-7 | TRBD2 | 16 | TRBV4-2 | few | CASSQLSGTSGTEQYF | TGTGCCAGCAGCCAACTCTCCGGGACTAGCGGGACCGAGCAGTACTTC
TRBJ1-1 | . | 12 | TRBV13 | once | CASGLKNTEAFF | TGTGCCAGCGGCCTAAAAAACACTGAAGCTTTCTTT
TRBJ2-2 | . | 14 | TRBV27 | . | CASSATGSPGELFF | TGTGCCAGCAGTGCAACAGGGTCCCCCGGGGAGCTGTTTTTT
TRBJ2-2 | . | 17 | TRBV4-1 | . | CASSQDAGQGTAGELFF | TGCGCCAGCAGCCAAGACGCCGGGCAGGGTACCGCCGGGGAGCTGTTTTTT
TRBJ2-7 | . | 14 | TRBV6-6 | . | CDSSYGPVSYEQYF | TGTGACAGCAGTTACGGTCCGGTGTCCTACGAGCAGTACTTC
TRBJ1-4 | . | 18 | TRBV4-3 | . | CASSQESRGSEINEKLFF | TGCGCCAGCAGCCAAGAATCTCGGGGGTCAGAGATTAATGAAAAACTGTTTTTT
TRBJ1-1 | . | 16 | TRBV6-6 | few | CASSFGPSPLDTEAFF | TGTGCCAGCAGTTTTGGCCCGTCACCGTTAGACACTGAAGCTTTCTTT
TRBJ2-7 | TRBD2 | 13 | TRBV30 | many | CAWSDGLASEQYF | TGTGCCTGGAGCGACGGACTAGCTAGCGAGCAGTACTTC
TRBJ2-7 | . | 15 | TRBV6-6 | . | CASTSRRATDYEQYF | TGTGCCAGCACCTCCAGGCGCGCAACCGACTACGAGCAGTACTTC
TRBJ2-1 | . | 12 | TRBV19 | . | CAGSQGRDEQFF | TGTGCCGGTAGTCAGGGACGGGATGAGCAGTTCTTC
TRBJ2-7 | . | 14 | TRBV5-4 | . | CASSLGGASDEQYF | TGTGCCAGCAGCTTGGGTGGGGCTAGCGACGAGCAGTACTTC
TRBJ2-7 | TRBD1 | 16 | TRBV28 | . | CASSPADRGKDYEQYF | TGTGCCAGCAGTCCAGCCGACAGGGGGAAAGACTACGAGCAGTACTTC
TRBJ2-3 | . | 12 | TRBV9 | many | CASSVEGHTQYF | TGTGCCAGCAGCGTAGAGGGGCATACGCAGTATTTT
TRBJ1-6 | . | 13 | TRBV9 | . | CASSPRGGSPLHF | TGTGCCAGCAGCCCTCGGGGCGGTTCACCCCTCCACTTT
TRBJ2-5 | . | 15 | TRBV27 | . | CASSLSIGGQETQYF | TGTGCCAGCAGTTTATCGATTGGCGGCCAAGAGACCCAGTACTTC
TRBJ2-1 | . | 15 | TRBV19 | . | CASSIALGPPDEQFF | TGTGCCAGTAGTATAGCCCTGGGACCCCCCGATGAGCAGTTCTTC
TRBJ2-7 | . | 14 | TRBV4-1 | . | CASSQTTASYEQYF | TGCGCCAGCAGTCAGACGACAGCGTCCTACGAGCAGTACTTC
TRBJ2-1 | TRBD1 | 14 | TRBV5-1 | . | CASSLPTGWNEQFF | TGCGCCAGCAGCCTCCCGACAGGGTGGAATGAGCAGTTCTTC